This T cell receptor beta chain emerged from a study of blood T cell repertoires in COVID-19. Study at large: The cDNA or gDNA used as material had been derived from T cells, B-cell-depleted T cells, or PBMCs.

With 7 bases clipped from V and 1 base from J, the junction kept 10 bases outside the gene matches. Germline assignment: CDR1 SGHAT and CDR2 FQNNGV. This CDR3 contains 16 residues. The protocol was immunoSEQ multiplex PCR, while the TCRdb copy is restricted to in-frame clones and leaves out a portion. The table records approximately 280,000 clones, around 90% of them present only once. This clone was recorded once. This receptor was obtained from a man aged 18-30 years with active or convalescent COVID-19. The chain joins TRBV11-2 to TRBJ2-5, with 9 bases fitting TRBD2. Sequenced sample: peripheral blood. CDR3 sequence (DNA): TGTGCCAGCAACCAAGGACTAGCGCTGTTCCAAGAGACCCAGTACTTC. Its protein product is CASNQGLALFQETQYF.